This is a list of T cell receptor beta chains from one sample in a study of Ad26.COV2.S vaccination and SARS-CoV-2 variants. Using immunoSEQ multiplex PCR, the repertoire was profiled, and TCRdb retains in-frame clones only, with some absent. The sample carries around 320,000 clones, around four fifths recorded once. Sample: peripheral blood, taken in a trial of Ad26.COV2.S vaccine versus placebo. These receptors all stem from a person aged 18 to 59 who received the Ad26.COV2.S COVID-19 vaccine or a placebo. CDR3s include the opening cysteine and the closing phenylalanine or tryptophan. The order of the fields is V gene, CDR3 length, J gene, D gene, clone size, CDR3 protein, CDR3 DNA. D genes are given only for firm matches. Clone sizes are given selectively: once, few, many, or a class where the clone is expanded.

>TRBV7-6|15|TRBJ1-1|NA|NA
CASSLLSHMNTEAFF
TGTGCCAGCAGCTTACTAAGCCACATGAACACTGAAGCTTTCTTT
>TRBV6-5|13|TRBJ1-2|NA|NA
CASSADVYYGYTF
TGTGCCAGCAGCGCAGACGTCTACTATGGCTACACCTTC
>TRBV7-9|14|TRBJ1-1|NA|NA
CASSLSGATTEAFF
TGTGCCAGCAGCTTATCCGGGGCGACCACTGAAGCTTTCTTT
>TRBV7-9|14|TRBJ1-4|NA|NA
CASSYSGTPEKLFF
TGTGCCAGCAGCTACTCCGGGACACCTGAAAAACTGTTTTTT
>TRBV11-2|14|TRBJ2-7|NA|NA
CASSSTRESYEQYF
TGTGCCAGCAGCTCTACCAGGGAATCCTACGAGCAGTACTTC
>TRBV9|15|TRBJ2-7|TRBD1|NA
CASSNFPGQTYEQYF
TGTGCCAGCAGCAACTTCCCGGGACAGACCTACGAGCAGTACTTC
>TRBV28|15|TRBJ2-1|NA|NA
CASSLDAARYNEQFF
TGTGCCAGCAGCCTGGACGCCGCCCGTTACAATGAGCAGTTCTTC
>TRBV28|15|TRBJ1-1|TRBD1|NA
CASRARTGDGTEAFF
TGTGCCAGCAGGGCCCGGACAGGGGATGGCACTGAAGCTTTCTTT
>TRBV9|17|TRBJ1-1|NA|NA
CASSAHREGVFNTEAFF
TGTGCCAGCAGCGCCCACAGGGAAGGGGTGTTTAACACTGAAGCTTTCTTT
>TRBV3-1/TRBV3-2|16|TRBJ1-1|NA|NA
CASSQDQEQGNTEAFF
TGTGCCAGCAGCCAAGATCAGGAACAGGGGAACACTGAAGCTTTCTTT
>TRBV7-9|11|TRBJ2-3|NA|NA
CASSSTDTQYF
TGTGCCAGCAGCTCAACAGATACGCAGTATTTT
>TRBV6-5|15|TRBJ2-1|NA|NA
CASKIQGKGGYEQFF
TGTGCCAGCAAAATACAGGGTAAAGGAGGCTATGAGCAGTTCTTC
>TRBV2|13|TRBJ2-7|NA|NA
CASSEARQGEQYF
TGTGCCAGCAGTGAAGCGAGGCAGGGTGAGCAGTACTTC
>TRBV6-5|13|TRBJ2-1|TRBD2|NA
CATRLAGGNEQFF
TGTGCCACTAGACTAGCGGGGGGGAATGAGCAGTTCTTC
>TRBV19|14|TRBJ2-3|NA|NA
CASSDTRGRDTQYF
TGTGCCAGTAGTGATACACGTGGTCGAGATACGCAGTATTTT
>TRBV7-9|12|TRBJ1-1|NA|NA
CASSLTGDCAFF
TGTGCCAGCAGCTTAACAGGTGATTGCGCTTTCTTT
>TRBV19|14|TRBJ1-5|TRBD1|NA
CASSTGQGNQPQHF
TGTGCCAGTAGTACCGGACAGGGAAATCAGCCCCAGCATTTT
>TRBV27|16|TRBJ2-7|NA|once
CASSLSVGPQTYEQYF
TGTGCCAGCAGTTTATCGGTGGGACCGCAGACCTACGAGCAGTACTTC
>TRBV20-1|11|TRBJ2-7|NA|NA
CSAAGVDEQYF
TGCAGTGCCGCAGGAGTGGACGAGCAGTACTTC
>TRBV28|15|TRBJ1-5|NA|NA
CASSRISKLNQPQHF
TGTGCCAGCAGTCGAATCAGTAAGCTCAATCAGCCCCAGCATTTT
>TRBV5-1|15|TRBJ2-2|NA|once
CASSWGARNTGELFF
TGCGCCAGCAGCTGGGGGGCGAGGAACACCGGGGAGCTGTTTTTT
>TRBV7-2|16|TRBJ2-1|TRBD2|NA
CASSLGAGLSYNEQFF
TGTGCCAGCAGCTTAGGAGCGGGGCTCTCCTACAATGAGCAGTTCTTC
>TRBV18|15|TRBJ1-3|NA|NA
CASSGTSPSGNTIYF
TGTGCCAGCTCCGGGACAAGCCCTTCTGGAAACACCATATATTTT
>TRBV5-1|16|TRBJ2-1|TRBD2|NA
CASSLVGRAGGDEQFF
TGCGCCAGCAGCTTGGTAGGGAGGGCCGGTGGAGATGAGCAGTTCTTC
>TRBV2|13|TRBJ2-3|NA|NA
CASSFDSTDTQYF
TGTGCCAGCAGTTTCGACAGCACAGATACGCAGTATTTT
>TRBV5-1|15|TRBJ2-7|NA|once
CASSFGISSSYEQYF
TGCGCCAGCAGCTTCGGCATCTCCTCCTCCTACGAGCAGTACTTC
>TRBV28|15|TRBJ2-2|NA|NA
CASALDREDTGELFF
TGTGCCAGTGCCTTAGACAGGGAGGACACCGGGGAGCTGTTTTTT
>TRBV7-8|15|TRBJ1-2|TRBD1|few
CASSSYRGPSYGYTF
TGTGCCAGCAGCTCCTACAGGGGCCCTAGCTATGGCTACACCTTC
>TRBV2|15|TRBJ2-2|TRBD1|NA
CASSEGQGNTGELFF
TGTGCCAGCAGTGAGGGACAGGGTAACACCGGGGAGCTGTTTTTT
>TRBV19|15|TRBJ1-2|NA|NA
CASSVQGPGPPGYTF
TGTGCCAGTAGTGTTCAGGGCCCCGGGCCCCCTGGCTACACCTTC
>TRBV5-4|15|TRBJ2-1|TRBD1|few
CASSSRDRVLNEQFF
TGTGCCAGCAGCTCCCGGGACAGGGTCCTCAATGAGCAGTTCTTC
>TRBV28|16|TRBJ2-3|TRBD2|NA
CATSRFALAGGRTQYF
TGTGCCACCTCCCGCTTTGCTCTAGCGGGGGGGCGTACGCAGTATTTT
>TRBV9|15|TRBJ2-7|TRBD2|NA
CASSVGETSGYEQYF
TGTGCCAGCAGCGTAGGAGAGACTAGCGGGTACGAGCAGTACTTC
>TRBV14|16|TRBJ2-7|NA|NA
CASSQVLGSISYEQYF
TGTGCCAGCAGCCAAGTTCTAGGCAGCATATCCTACGAGCAGTACTTC
>TRBV7-2|16|TRBJ2-7|NA|NA
CASSEGVRPFDYEQYF
TGTGCCAGCAGCGAAGGGGTGCGGCCCTTTGACTACGAGCAGTACTTC
>TRBV6-5|14|TRBJ2-5|TRBD1|NA
CASRNTGGRETQYF
TGTGCCAGCAGAAATACAGGGGGAAGGGAGACCCAGTACTTC
>TRBV2|14|TRBJ1-2|NA|NA
CASRVDRTNYGYTF
TGTGCCAGCAGGGTCGACAGAACAAACTATGGCTACACCTTC
>TRBV10-3|13|TRBJ1-2|NA|few
CAISGGSNYGYTF
TGTGCCATCAGTGGGGGATCTAACTATGGCTACACCTTC
>TRBV18|17|TRBJ1-5|TRBD1|NA
CASSPFWAQGANQPQHF
TGTGCCAGCTCACCATTCTGGGCACAGGGGGCAAATCAGCCCCAGCATTTT
>TRBV6-1|16|TRBJ2-4|TRBD2|NA
CASSEVTSGGRDIQYF
TGTGCCAGCAGTGAAGTAACTAGCGGGGGGCGGGACATTCAGTACTTC
>TRBV7-9|13|TRBJ1-2|NA|many
CASSLSRNYGYTF
TGTGCCAGCAGCTTAAGCAGGAACTATGGCTACACCTTC
>TRBV11-3|15|TRBJ2-7|NA|few
CASSLPPPESYEQYF
TGTGCCAGCAGCTTACCCCCACCGGAAAGCTACGAGCAGTACTTC
>TRBV2|13|TRBJ2-1|TRBD2|NA
CASSIPLSGEQFF
TGTGCCAGCAGTATTCCCCTTAGCGGGGAGCAGTTCTTC
>TRBV30|15|TRBJ1-1|NA|NA
CAWSRKGGGRTEAFF
TGTGCCTGGAGTAGGAAGGGAGGGGGTCGGACTGAAGCTTTCTTT
>TRBV7-9|16|TRBJ1-2|TRBD1|few
CASSLGQGYTNYGYTF
TGTGCCAGCAGCCTGGGACAGGGGTATACTAACTATGGCTACACCTTC
>TRBV5-4|14|TRBJ2-7|TRBD1|NA
CASSRQGEAYEQYF
TGTGCCAGCAGCCGACAGGGGGAAGCCTACGAGCAGTACTTC
>TRBV19|11|TRBJ2-4|TRBD1|NA
CASNHGGQRDF
TGTGCCAGTAACCATGGGGGACAGAGAGACTTC
>TRBV30|13|TRBJ1-5|NA|NA
CAWSGGAGQPQHF
TGTGCCTGGAGTGGGGGAGCGGGTCAGCCCCAGCATTTT
>TRBV5-1|17|TRBJ2-7|TRBD2|NA
CASSWNYRLAGQYEQYF
TGCGCCAGCAGCTGGAACTACAGACTAGCGGGGCAATACGAGCAGTACTTC
>TRBV7-9|14|TRBJ1-1|NA|NA
CASSLVVGGTEAFF
TGTGCCAGCAGCTTAGTCGTGGGGGGCACTGAAGCTTTCTTT
>TRBV10-3|15|TRBJ2-1|NA|NA
CAISDQGPPYNEQFF
TGTGCCATCAGTGATCAGGGGCCACCCTACAATGAGCAGTTCTTC
>TRBV10-3|16|TRBJ1-3|NA|once
CASSNRDQGAGNTIYF
TGTGCCTCAAGCAACAGGGACCAGGGTGCTGGAAACACCATATATTTT
>TRBV7-9|16|TRBJ2-7|NA|NA
CASRKLQGMSGYEQYF
TGTGCCAGCAGGAAACTACAGGGAATGAGTGGCTACGAGCAGTACTTC